This TCR beta chain comes out of a study of blood T cell repertoires in COVID-19. Study-level information: Acute and convalescent COVID-19 specimens originated in the United States, Italy and Spain.

Here immunoSEQ multiplex PCR was the method, and the copy in TCRdb shows in-frame clones only, minus some. The sample includes about 170,000 clones, about 85% of them seen just once. Trimming stripped 4 bases from V and 3 bases from J, with 13 bases between. The germline CDR1 and CDR2 sequences are SGHDT and YYEEEE. The CDR3 runs 14 residues. The table lists this clone with a count of one. This clonotype originated in an elderly woman with COVID-19, enrolled during active disease. V is TRBV5-6 and J is TRBJ1-1; D uncertain. Sequences were obtained from peripheral blood. Written as DNA, the CDR3 is TGTGCCAGCAGCACCTCAGGAACCTACACTGAAGCTTTCTTT. Translated: CASSTSGTYTEAFF. Supplemented by reference TRBV5-6 and TRBJ1-1, the full variable domain reads DAGVTQSPTHLIKTRGQQVTLRCSPKSGHDTVSWYQQALGQGPQFIFQYYEEEERQRGNFPDRFSGHQFPNYSSELNVNALLLGDSALYLCASSTSGTYTEAFFGQGTRLTVV.